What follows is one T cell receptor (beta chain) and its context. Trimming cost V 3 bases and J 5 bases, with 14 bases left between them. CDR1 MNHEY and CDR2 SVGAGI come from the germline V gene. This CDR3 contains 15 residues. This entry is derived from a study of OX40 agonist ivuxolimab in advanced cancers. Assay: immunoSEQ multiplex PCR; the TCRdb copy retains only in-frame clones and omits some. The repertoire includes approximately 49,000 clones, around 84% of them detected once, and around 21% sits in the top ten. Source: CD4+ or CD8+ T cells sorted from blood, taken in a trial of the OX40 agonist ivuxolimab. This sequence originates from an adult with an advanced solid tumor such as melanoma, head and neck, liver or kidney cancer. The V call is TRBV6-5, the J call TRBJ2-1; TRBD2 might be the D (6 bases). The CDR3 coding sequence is TGTGCCAGCAGTTATACTAAGGGACTCCACAATGAGCAGTTCTTC. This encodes CASSYTKGLHNEQFF.